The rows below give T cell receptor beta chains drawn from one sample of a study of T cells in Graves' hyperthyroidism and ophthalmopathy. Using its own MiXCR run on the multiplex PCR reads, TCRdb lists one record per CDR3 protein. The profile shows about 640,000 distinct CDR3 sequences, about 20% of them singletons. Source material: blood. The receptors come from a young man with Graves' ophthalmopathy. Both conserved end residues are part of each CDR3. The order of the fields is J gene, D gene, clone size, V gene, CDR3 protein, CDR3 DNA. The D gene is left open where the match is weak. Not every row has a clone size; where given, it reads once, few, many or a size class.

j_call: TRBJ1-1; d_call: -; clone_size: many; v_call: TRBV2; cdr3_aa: CASSARGSNTEAFF; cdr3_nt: TGTGCCAGCAGTGCAAGGGGATCCAACACTGAAGCTTTCTTT
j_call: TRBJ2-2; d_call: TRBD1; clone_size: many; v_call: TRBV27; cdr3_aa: CASTQTRDSNTGELFF; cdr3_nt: TGTGCCAGCACTCAAACCCGGGACAGCAACACCGGGGAGCTGTTTTTT
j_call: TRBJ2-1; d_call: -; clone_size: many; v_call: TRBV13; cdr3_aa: CASSFRIGEQFF; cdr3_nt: TGTGCCAGCAGCTTTAGAATTGGTGAGCAGTTCTTC
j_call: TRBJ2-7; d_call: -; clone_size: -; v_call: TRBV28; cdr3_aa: CASRKGSTYEQYF; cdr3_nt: TGTGCCAGCAGGAAGGGCTCCACCTACGAGCAGTACTTC
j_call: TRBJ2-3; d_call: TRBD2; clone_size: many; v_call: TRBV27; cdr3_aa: CASSLVSGGNTDTQYF; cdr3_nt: TGTGCCAGCAGTTTAGTGTCGGGAGGGAACACAGATACGCAGTATTTT
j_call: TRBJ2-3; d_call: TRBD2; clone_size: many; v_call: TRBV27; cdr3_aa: CASSLSTPRPRAGGTDTQYF; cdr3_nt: TGTGCCAGCAGTTTATCGACTCCTCGCCCTCGAGCGGGAGGCACAGATACGCAGTATTTT
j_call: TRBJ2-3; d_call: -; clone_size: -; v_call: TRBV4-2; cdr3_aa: CASSQSLADTDTQYF; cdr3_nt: TGTGCCAGCAGCCAATCACTAGCAGACACAGATACGCAGTATTTT
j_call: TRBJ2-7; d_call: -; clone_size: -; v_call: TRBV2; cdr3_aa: CASSGGMGEQYF; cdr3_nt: TGTGCCAGCAGTGGGGGTATGGGCGAGCAGTACTTC
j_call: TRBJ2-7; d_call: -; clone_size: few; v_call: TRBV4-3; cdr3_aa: CASSQASDGSYEQYF; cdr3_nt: TGCGCCAGCAGCCAAGCTTCAGACGGATCCTACGAGCAGTACTTC
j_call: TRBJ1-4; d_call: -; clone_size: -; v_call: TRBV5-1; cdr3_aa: CASSSLGVEGEKLFF; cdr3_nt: TGCGCCAGCAGCTCGCTCGGGGTAGAGGGCGAAAAACTGTTTTTT
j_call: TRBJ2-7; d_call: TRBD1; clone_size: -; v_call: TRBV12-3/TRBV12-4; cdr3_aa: CASSPRTGPLGEQHF; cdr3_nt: TGTGCCAGCAGTCCGCGGACAGGGCCCCTCGGCGAGCAGCACTTC
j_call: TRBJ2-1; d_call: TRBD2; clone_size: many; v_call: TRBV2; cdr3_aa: CASSVGGGRTNNEQFF; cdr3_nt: TGTGCCAGCAGTGTGGGGGGCGGGAGGACAAACAATGAGCAGTTCTTC
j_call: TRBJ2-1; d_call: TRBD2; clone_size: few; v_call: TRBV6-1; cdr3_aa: CASSRGLATRNEQFF; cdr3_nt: TGTGCCAGCAGCCGAGGACTAGCAACTCGAAATGAGCAGTTCTTC
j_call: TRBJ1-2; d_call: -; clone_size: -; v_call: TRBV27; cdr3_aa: CASAVRGANYGYTF; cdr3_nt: TGTGCCAGCGCCGTCCGAGGGGCGAACTATGGCTACACCTTC
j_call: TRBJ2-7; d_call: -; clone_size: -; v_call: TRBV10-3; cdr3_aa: CAISWLAKGEQYF; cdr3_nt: TGTGCCATCAGTTGGCTAGCGAAAGGCGAGCAGTACTTC
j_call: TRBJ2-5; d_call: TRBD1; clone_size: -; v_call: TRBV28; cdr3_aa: CASKPGTGETQYF; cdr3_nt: TGTGCCAGCAAGCCCGGGACAGGGGAGACCCAGTACTTC
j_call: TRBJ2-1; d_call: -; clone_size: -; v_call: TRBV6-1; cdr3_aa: CASRTIGTEKNEQFF; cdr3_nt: TGTGCCAGCAGAACAATCGGGACGGAAAAAAATGAGCAGTTCTTC
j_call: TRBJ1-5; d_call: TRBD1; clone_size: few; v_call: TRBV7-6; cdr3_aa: CASSRPDRGSNQPQHF; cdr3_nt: TGTGCCAGCAGCCGCCCCGACAGGGGGAGCAATCAGCCCCAGCATTTT
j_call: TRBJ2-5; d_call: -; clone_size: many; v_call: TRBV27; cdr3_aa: CASSLLGLQETQYF; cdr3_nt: TGTGCCAGCAGTTTATTAGGCCTTCAGGAGACCCAGTACTTC
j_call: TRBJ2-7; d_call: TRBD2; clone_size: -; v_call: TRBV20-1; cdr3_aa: CSASDSGRGTYEQYF; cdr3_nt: TGCAGTGCTAGTGACAGCGGGAGAGGTACCTACGAGCAGTACTTC
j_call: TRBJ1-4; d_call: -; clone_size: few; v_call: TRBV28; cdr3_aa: CASKLPHDSSNEKLFF; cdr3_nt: TGTGCCAGCAAACTACCCCACGACAGCTCTAATGAAAAACTGTTTTTT
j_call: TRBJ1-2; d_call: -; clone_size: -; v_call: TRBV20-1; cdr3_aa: CSAREYFGYTF; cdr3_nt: TGCAGTGCTAGAGAGTACTTTGGCTACACCTTC
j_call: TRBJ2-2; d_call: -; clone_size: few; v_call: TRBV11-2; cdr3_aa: CASTYTGELFF; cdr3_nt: TGTGCCAGCACCTACACCGGGGAGCTGTTTTTT
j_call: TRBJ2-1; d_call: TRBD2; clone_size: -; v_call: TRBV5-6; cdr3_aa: CASSTGLAGANEQFF; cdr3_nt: TGTGCCAGCAGCACGGGACTAGCGGGAGCTAATGAGCAGTTCTTC
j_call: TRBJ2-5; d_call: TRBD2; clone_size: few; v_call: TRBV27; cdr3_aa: CASSLGASGIGETQYF; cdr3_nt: TGTGCCAGCAGCCTGGGAGCTAGCGGGATAGGAGAGACCCAGTACTTC
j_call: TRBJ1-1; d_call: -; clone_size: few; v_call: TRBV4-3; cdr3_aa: CASSQQHGNTEAFF; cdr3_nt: TGCGCCAGCAGCCAGCAACACGGCAACACTGAAGCTTTCTTT
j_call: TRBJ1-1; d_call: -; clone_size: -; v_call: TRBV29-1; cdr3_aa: CSVLDGTSNQGTEAFF; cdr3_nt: TGCAGCGTACTAGATGGGACATCCAACCAAGGGACTGAAGCTTTCTTT
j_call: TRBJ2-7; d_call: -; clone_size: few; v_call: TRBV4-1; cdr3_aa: CASSQERHTSYEQYF; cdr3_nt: TGCGCCAGCAGCCAAGAGCGGCATACCTCCTACGAGCAGTACTTC
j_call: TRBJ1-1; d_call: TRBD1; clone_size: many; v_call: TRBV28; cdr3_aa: CASNTGGRAFF; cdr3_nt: TGTGCCAGCAATACAGGGGGGAGAGCTTTCTTT
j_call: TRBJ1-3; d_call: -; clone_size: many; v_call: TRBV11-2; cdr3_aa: CASSPGGNSGNTIYF; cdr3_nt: TGTGCCAGCAGCCCTGGGGGTAACTCTGGAAACACCATATATTTT
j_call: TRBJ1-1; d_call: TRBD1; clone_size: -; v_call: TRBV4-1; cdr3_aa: CASSHRIPQTGLNTEAFF; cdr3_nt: TGCGCCAGCAGCCACCGCATACCCCAGACAGGGCTGAACACTGAAGCTTTCTTT
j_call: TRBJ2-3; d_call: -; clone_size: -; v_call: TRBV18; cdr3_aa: CASSRGMFSGITDTQYF; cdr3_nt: TGTGCCAGCTCACGGGGTATGTTTAGCGGCATCACAGATACGCAGTATTTT
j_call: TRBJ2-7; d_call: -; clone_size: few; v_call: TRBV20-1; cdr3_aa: CSARGYESSPYEQYF; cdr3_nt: TGCAGTGCTAGAGGGTATGAGTCCTCCCCCTACGAGCAGTACTTC
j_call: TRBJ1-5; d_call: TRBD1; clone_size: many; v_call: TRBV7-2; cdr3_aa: CASTLQGNQPQHF; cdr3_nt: TGTGCCAGCACCCTACAGGGGAATCAGCCCCAGCATTTT
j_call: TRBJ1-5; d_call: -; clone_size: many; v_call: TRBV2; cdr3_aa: CASSDISDHQPQHF; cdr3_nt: TGTGCCAGCAGTGACATTAGCGATCATCAGCCCCAGCATTTT
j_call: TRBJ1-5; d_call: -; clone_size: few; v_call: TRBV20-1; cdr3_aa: CSARRGRYNQPQHF; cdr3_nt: TGCAGTGCTAGACGAGGGAGATACAATCAGCCCCAGCATTTT
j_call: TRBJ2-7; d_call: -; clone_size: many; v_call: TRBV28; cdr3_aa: CASRTESYEQYF; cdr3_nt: TGTGCCAGCAGAACTGAGAGCTACGAGCAGTACTTC
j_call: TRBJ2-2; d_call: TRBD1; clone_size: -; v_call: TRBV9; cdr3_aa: CASRPNRGQTGELFF; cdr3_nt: TGTGCCAGCAGACCCAACAGGGGGCAGACCGGGGAGCTGTTTTTT
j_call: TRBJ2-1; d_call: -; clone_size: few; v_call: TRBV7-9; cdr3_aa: CASSLVRAGSYNEQFF; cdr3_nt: TGTGCCAGCAGCTTAGTTCGCGCAGGCTCCTACAATGAGCAGTTCTTC
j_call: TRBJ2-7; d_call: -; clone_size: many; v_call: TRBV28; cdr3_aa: CASSSYNEQYF; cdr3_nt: TGTGCCAGCAGTTCGTACAACGAGCAGTACTTC